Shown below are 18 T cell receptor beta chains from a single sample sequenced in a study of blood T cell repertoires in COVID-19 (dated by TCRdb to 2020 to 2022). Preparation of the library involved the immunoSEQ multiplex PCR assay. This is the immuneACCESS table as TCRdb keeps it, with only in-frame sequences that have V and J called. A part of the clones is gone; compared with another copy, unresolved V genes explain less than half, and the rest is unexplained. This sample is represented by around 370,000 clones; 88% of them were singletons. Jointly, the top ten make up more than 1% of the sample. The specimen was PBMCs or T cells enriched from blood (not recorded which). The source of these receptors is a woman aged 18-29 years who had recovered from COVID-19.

The CDR3 protein is CASSQETGMGYTF. CDR3 nucleotide sequence: TGCGCCAGCAGCCAAGAAACAGGGATGGGCTACACCTTC. The V gene is TRBV4-1, the J gene TRBJ1-2, with D maybe TRBD1 (6 bases). CDR1 and CDR2 (germline): MGHRA, YSYEKL. Trimming stripped 0 bases from V and 8 bases from J, with 10 bases between. This CDR3 contains 13 residues.

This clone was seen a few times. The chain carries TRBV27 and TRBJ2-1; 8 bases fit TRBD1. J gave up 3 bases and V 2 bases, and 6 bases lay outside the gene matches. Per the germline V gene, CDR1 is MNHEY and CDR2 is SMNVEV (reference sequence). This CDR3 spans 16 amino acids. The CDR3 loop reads CASSLRQGSIYNEQFF. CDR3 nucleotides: TGTGCCAGCAGTTTACGACAGGGGTCTATCTACAATGAGCAGTTCTTC.

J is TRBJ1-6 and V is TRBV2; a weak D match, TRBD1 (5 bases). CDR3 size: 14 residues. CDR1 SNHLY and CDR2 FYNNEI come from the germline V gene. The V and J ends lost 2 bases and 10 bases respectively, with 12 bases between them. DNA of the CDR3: TGTGCCAGCAGTGAATTCAGGGATGGGTCACCCCTCCACTTT. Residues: CASSEFRDGSPLHF.

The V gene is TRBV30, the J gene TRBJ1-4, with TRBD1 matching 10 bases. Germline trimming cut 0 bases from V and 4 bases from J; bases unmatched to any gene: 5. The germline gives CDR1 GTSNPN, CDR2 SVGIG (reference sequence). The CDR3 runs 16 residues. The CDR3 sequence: CAWSVRQGAINEKLFF. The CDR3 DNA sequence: TGTGCCTGGAGTGTACGACAGGGGGCAATTAATGAAAAACTGTTTTTT.

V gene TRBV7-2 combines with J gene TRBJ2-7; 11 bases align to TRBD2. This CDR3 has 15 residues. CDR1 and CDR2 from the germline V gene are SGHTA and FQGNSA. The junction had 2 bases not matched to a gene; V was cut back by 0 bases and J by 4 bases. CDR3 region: CASSLATSGSYEQYF. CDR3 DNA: TGTGCCAGCAGCTTAGCCACTAGCGGGAGTTACGAGCAGTACTTC.

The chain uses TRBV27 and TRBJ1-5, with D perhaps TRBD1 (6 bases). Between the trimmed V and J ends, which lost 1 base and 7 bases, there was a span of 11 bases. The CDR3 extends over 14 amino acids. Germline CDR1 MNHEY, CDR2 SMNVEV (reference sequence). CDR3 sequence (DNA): TGTGCCAGCAGTTTATGGGACACCGGGCAGCCCCAGCATTTT. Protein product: CASSLWDTGQPQHF.

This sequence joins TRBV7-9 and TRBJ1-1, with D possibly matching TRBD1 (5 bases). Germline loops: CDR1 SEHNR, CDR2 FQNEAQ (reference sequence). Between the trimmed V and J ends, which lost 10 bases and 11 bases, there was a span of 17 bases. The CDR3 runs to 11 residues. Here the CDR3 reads CAIRIGTMAFF. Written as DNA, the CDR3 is TGTGCCATACGCATTGGGACTATGGCTTTCTTT.

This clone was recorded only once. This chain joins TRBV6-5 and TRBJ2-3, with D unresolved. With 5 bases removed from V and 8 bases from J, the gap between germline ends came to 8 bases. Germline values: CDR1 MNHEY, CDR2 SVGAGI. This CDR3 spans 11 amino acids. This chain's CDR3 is CASSTSGTQYF. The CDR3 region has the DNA TGTGCCAGCAGTACCTCCGGTACGCAGTATTTT.

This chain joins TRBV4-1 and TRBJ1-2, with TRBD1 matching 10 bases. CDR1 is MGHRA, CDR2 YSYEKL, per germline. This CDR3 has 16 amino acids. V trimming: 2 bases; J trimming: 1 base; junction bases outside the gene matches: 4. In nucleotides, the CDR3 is TGCGCCAGCAGCCAACAGGGGACAGGGGTTAACTATGGCTACACCTTC. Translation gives CASSQQGTGVNYGYTF.

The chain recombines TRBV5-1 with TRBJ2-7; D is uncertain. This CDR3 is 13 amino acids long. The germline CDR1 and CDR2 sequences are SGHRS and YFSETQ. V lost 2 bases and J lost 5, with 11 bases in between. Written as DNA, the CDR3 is TGCGCCAGCAGCTTTTGGCCCAATAACGAGCAGTACTTC. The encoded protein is CASSFWPNNEQYF.

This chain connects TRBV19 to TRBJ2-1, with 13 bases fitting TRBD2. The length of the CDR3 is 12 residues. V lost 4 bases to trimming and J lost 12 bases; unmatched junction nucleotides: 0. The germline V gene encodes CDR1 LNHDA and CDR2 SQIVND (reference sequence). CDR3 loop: CASSRLAGGQFF. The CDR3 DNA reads TGTGCCAGTAGTAGACTAGCGGGGGGGCAGTTCTTC.

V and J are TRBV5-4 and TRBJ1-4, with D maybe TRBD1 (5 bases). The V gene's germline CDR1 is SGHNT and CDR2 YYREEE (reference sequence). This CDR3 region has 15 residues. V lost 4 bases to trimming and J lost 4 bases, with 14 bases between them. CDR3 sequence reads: CASSPGVGLNEKLFF. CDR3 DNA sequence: TGTGCCAGCAGCCCGGGGGTCGGTCTTAATGAAAAACTGTTTTTT.

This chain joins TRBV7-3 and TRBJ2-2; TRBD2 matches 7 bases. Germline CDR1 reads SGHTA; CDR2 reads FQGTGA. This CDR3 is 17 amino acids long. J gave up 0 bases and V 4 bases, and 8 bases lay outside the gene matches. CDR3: CASSSGLAASNTGELFF. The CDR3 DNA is TGTGCCAGCAGCTCGGGTCTAGCGGCCTCGAACACCGGGGAGCTGTTTTTT.

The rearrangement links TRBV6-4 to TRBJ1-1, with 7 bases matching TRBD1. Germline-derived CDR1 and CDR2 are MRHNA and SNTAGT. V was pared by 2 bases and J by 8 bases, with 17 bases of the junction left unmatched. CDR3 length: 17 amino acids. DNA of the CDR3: TGTGCCAGCAGTGACGCGTTCTCCGTCACGGGACAGACCGAAGCTTTCTTT. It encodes CASSDAFSVTGQTEAFF.

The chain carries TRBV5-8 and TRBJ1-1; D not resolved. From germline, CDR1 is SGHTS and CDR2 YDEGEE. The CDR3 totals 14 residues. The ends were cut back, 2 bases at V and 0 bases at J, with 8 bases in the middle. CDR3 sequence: CASSFRQVNTEAFF. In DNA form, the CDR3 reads TGTGCCAGCAGCTTCCGCCAGGTGAACACTGAAGCTTTCTTT.

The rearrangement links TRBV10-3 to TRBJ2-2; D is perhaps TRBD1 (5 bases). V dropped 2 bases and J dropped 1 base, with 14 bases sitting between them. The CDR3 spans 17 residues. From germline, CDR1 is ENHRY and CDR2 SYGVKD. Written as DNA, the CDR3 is TGTGCCATCAGTGAGAGACCGGACACCTTGAACACCGGGGAGCTGTTTTTT. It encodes CAISERPDTLNTGELFF.

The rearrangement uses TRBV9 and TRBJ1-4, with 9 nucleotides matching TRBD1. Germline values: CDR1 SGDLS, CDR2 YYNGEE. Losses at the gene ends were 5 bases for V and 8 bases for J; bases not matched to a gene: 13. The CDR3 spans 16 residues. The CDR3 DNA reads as TGTGCCAGCAGAGGTGGGGTGGGACAGGGCCGCGAAAAACTGTTTTTT. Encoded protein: CASRGGVGQGREKLFF.

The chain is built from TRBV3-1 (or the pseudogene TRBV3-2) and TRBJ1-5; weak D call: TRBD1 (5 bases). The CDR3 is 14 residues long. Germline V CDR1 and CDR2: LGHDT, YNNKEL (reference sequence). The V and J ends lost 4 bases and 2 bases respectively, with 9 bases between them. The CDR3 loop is CASSPREGNQPQHF. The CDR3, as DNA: TGTGCCAGCAGCCCCAGGGAGGGCAATCAGCCCCAGCATTTT.